This TCR beta chain stems from a study of shared clonotypes between healthy human individuals. The data were produced by immunoSEQ multiplex PCR, yet TCRdb's version contains in-frame clones alone and is incomplete. The profile shows over a million clones, around 78% of them singletons. V dropped 0 bases and J dropped 7 bases, with 9 bases sitting between them. The CDR3 has 14 amino acids. The V gene's germline CDR1 is SGHTA and CDR2 FQGNSA. V gene TRBV7-2 combines with J gene TRBJ1-4; D not certain. What was sequenced was memory CD4+ T cells from PBMCs. Subset in this sample: CD45RA-negative fraction. The origin of this receptor is a young man in good health. Some clones in this sample may be carry-over from other donors' samples. The CDR3 spells CASSLAGRSEKLFF. CDR3 DNA sequence: TGTGCCAGCAGCTTAGCAGGGCGGAGTGAAAAACTGTTTTTT.